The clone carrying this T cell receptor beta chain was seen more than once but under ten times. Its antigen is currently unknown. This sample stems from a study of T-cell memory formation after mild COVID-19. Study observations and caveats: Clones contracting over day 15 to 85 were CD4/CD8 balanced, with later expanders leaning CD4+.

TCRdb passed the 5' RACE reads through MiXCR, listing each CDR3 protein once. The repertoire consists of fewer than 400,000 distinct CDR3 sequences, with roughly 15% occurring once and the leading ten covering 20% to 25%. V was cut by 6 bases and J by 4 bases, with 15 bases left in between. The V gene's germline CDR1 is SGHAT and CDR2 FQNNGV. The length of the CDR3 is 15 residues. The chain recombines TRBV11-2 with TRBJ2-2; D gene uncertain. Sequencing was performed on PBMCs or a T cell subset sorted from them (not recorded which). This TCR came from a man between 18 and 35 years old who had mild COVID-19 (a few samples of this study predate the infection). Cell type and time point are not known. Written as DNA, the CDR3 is TGTGCCAGCAGGTCGGACCAGGTCGGCACCGGGGAGCTGTTTTTT. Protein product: CASRSDQVGTGELFF.